The T cell receptor beta chain described here comes from a study of cytomegalovirus exposure and HLA in healthy donors. Unrecorded immune exposures were likely, despite nominal health at sampling. The J segment lost 6 bases and the V segment lost 5 bases, leaving 16 bases of the junction unmatched. This CDR3 comprises 16 residues. From germline, CDR1 is SGHTA and CDR2 FQGNSA. The PCR ran on 60 Vbeta and 13 Jbeta primers. The repertoire was sequenced with immunoSEQ multiplex PCR; TCRdb's copy has only in-frame clones and lacks some. The table lists some 100,000 clones, almost 75% of them singletons. Findings of the study overall: Most TCR beta V segments were productive about 87% or about 30% of the time in an earlier analysis. Cytomegalovirus association was listed for 150 to 200 TCR beta chains.

Of note for this clone: As yet, its antigen is unknown.

Sequenced: PBMCs. V and J are TRBV7-2 and TRBJ2-7; the match to TRBD1 covers 7 bases. The receptor was isolated from a man aged 40-49 years in good health and CMV-seronegative. CDR3 DNA sequence: TGTGCCAGCAGCGAACCCCGGGACAGACGGCCTCTCGAGCAGTACTTC. Protein product: CASSEPRDRRPLEQYF.